The sequence of this T cell receptor beta chain was determined in a study of T cell responses to AZD1222 COVID-19 vaccine (dated by TCRdb to about 2021). For the study in its entirety: AZD1222 recipients with second doses at about 4 weeks or about 12 weeks were pooled, because spike-specific TCR depth and breadth did not differ between schedules. TCR sequencing was performed for more than 230 trial participants, of whom around 200 were given two doses of AZD1222 and approximately 26 were given two doses of MenACWY control vaccine. Trial participants were enrolled into age subgroups of 18-55, 56-69 and 70-plus years, which contained around 140, 26 and 57 TCR-sequenced participants, respectively.

Via the germline V gene (reference sequence), CDR1 is LNHDA and CDR2 SQIVND. Counted from cysteine to phenylalanine, this CDR3 has 17 amino acids. CDR3 DNA is the only sequence kept; it has 51 bases, read in frame from the first base. Ends trimmed: V by 7 bases, J by 6 bases; bases unmatched to a gene: 18. The CDR3 regions of human TCRbeta chains were analyzed by immunosequencing. The source study handled its data this way. Repertoire TCRs were checked for matches against a reference library of SARS-CoV-2-specific TCRs that had been generated using the MIRA antigen-specificity platform. Breadth was defined as the fraction of unique TCRs that were SARS-CoV-2-associated, and depth was defined as the fraction of total T cells that were SARS-CoV-2-associated. Using the MIRA data, every spike-specific TCR was mapped to the spike region that the TCR reacted to and assigned to either a CD4 or a CD8 class. Log10-transformed breadth and depth values were compared by one-way ANOVA with Sidak's multiple comparisons tests. This is the immuneACCESS table as TCRdb keeps it, with only in-frame sequences that have V and J called. A part of the clones is gone; compared with another copy, unresolved V genes explain less than half, and the rest is unexplained. The DNA was the basis for D and trimming; V, J and clone size are from that table. The sample table records some 95,000 clones; about 86% of these occur just once. The biggest ten clones account for 5% to 6.5% of the sample.

This clone was detected a few times. The clone's antigen remains unknown. No qualities accompany the bases; no much larger clone lies one base away. Results and caveats for the whole study, not just this receptor: Epitopes outside the regions mutated in the B.1.351 and B.1.1.7 variants were reportedly recognized by nearly half of the unique spike-specific TCRs. After two AZD1222 doses, both the breadth and the depth of spike-specific TCRs were significantly higher than at day 0 and than in MenACWY recipients. Most participants were white British and females outnumbered males, and the authors suggested that clonal diversity may have been underestimated. No day 14 peak-response samples were available, so repertoires were characterized only after the peak T cell response. Vaccine-associated CD4 TCRs spanned the whole spike protein, with dominant responses in regions 160-218 and 743-854. Conclusions about previously exposed vaccinees are limited, since just 6 or 7 AZD1222 recipients were seropositive for SARS-CoV-2 at baseline. In the small 56-69-year group, the increase in depth fell short of significance, most likely because of low power.

What this sample's time point label stands for: baseline before first vaccination. Samples from vaccinated people were obtained from the UK trials COV001 and COV002, which included a single-blind randomized controlled phase 2/3 trial of AZD1222 (ChAdOx1 nCoV-19) in healthy adults. For TCRbeta chain sequencing, PBMC samples from trial participants were taken at day 0 and at day 28 after the second dose. This chain joins TRBV19 to TRBJ1-2, with 9 junctional bases fitting TRBD1. This sample comprised peripheral blood, obtained on day 0 of AZD1222 vaccination. This TCR was recovered from an adult in good health. The CDR3 corresponds to CASNADRGNTPWNGYTF. The sequence in DNA is TGTGCCAGTAATGCGGACAGGGGTAATACCCCCTGGAATGGCTACACCTTC.